The present T cell receptor (beta chain) was sequenced within a study of blood T cell repertoires in COVID-19. On the study more broadly: Acute and convalescent COVID-19 specimens originated in the United States, Italy and Spain. In each case, the material was cDNA or gDNA derived from T cells, B-cell-depleted T cells, or PBMCs.

Seattle's cohort entered during active infection and was followed longitudinally. Authors' data handling: Researchers report that nucleated cell counts were estimated from reference gene primer amplification. Some clones are missing from TCRdb's copy, which holds only in-frame ones; the method was immunoSEQ multiplex PCR. The V and J calls and clone size were taken over from that table, and D and trimming were inferred from the DNA. The sample records 65,000 or so clones, over 80% being singletons. V lost 0 bases and J lost 8, with 13 bases in between. Germline V lookup: CDR1 SQVTM, CDR2 ANQGSEA. The CDR3 runs 14 residues.

The V and J genes are TRBV29-1 and TRBJ1-4; D is ambiguous. The specimen was peripheral blood. The source of this sequence is a man under 40 with COVID-19, enrolled during active disease. The CDR3 region is CSVEDPGEGEKLFF. The CDR3 region has the DNA TGCAGCGTTGAAGACCCCGGGGAAGGAGAAAAACTGTTTTTT. Combining the CDR3 with reference TRBV29-1 and TRBJ1-4 gives the whole variable domain SAVISQKPSRDICQRGTSLTIQCQVDSQVTMMFWYRQQPGQSLTLIATANQGSEATYESGFVIDKFPISRPNLTFSTLTVSNMSPEDSSIYLCSVEDPGEGEKLFFGSGTQLSVL.